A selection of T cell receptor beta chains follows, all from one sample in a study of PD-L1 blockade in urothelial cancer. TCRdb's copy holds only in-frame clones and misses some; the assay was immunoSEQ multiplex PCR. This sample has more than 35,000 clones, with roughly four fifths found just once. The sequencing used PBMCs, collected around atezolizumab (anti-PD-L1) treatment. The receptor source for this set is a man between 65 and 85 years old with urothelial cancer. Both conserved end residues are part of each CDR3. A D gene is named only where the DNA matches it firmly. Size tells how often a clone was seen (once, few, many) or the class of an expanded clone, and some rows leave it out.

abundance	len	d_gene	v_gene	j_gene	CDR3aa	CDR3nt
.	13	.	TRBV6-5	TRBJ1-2	CATFEGGSGGYTF	TGTGCCACCTTCGAGGGGGGGTCAGGGGGCTACACCTTC
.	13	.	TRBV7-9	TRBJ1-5	CASSSGENQPQHF	TGTGCCAGCAGCTCCGGGGAGAATCAGCCCCAGCATTTT
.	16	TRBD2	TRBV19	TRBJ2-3	CASSTSGGQSTDTQYF	TGTGCCAGTTCTACTAGCGGCGGCCAAAGCACAGATACGCAGTATTTT
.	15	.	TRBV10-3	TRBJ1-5	CAISETGIGNQPQHF	TGTGCCATCAGTGAAACAGGGATAGGCAATCAGCCCCAGCATTTT
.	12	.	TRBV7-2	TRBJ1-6	CASSSRVSPLHF	TGTGCCAGCAGCTCCAGGGTTTCACCCCTCCACTTT
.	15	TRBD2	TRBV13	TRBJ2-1	CASTYRTSGGGALFF	TGTGCCAGCACCTACAGGACTAGCGGGGGTGGGGCGTTGTTCTTC
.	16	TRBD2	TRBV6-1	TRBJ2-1	CASSVQTSGRSPPQFF	TGTGCCAGCAGTGTCCAGACTAGCGGGAGGTCTCCACCCCAGTTCTTC
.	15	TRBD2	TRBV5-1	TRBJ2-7	CASRTFVAGGNEQYF	TGCGCCAGCAGGACCTTTGTAGCGGGAGGTAACGAGCAGTACTTC
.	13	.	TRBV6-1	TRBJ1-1	CASSEGRGAEAFF	TGTGCCAGCAGTGAAGGGCGGGGGGCTGAAGCTTTCTTT
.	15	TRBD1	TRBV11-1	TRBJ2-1	CASSKQGASYNEQFF	TGTGCCAGCAGCAAGCAGGGGGCGTCCTACAATGAGCAGTTCTTC
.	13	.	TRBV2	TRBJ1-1	CASRSTVDPEAFF	TGTGCCAGCAGATCGACAGTTGACCCTGAAGCTTTCTTT
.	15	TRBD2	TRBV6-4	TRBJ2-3	CASSEGLAGTDTQYF	TGTGCCAGCAGTGAAGGGCTAGCGGGCACAGATACGCAGTATTTT
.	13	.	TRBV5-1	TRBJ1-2	CASSLVISGGSTF	TGCGCCAGCAGCTTGGTAATCTCAGGCGGGAGCACCTTC
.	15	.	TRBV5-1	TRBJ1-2	CASSPGHGEPPGYTF	TGCGCCAGCAGCCCGGGACACGGAGAGCCTCCTGGCTACACCTTC
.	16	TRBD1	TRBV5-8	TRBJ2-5	CASSLGQGATQETQYF	TGTGCCAGCAGCCTGGGTCAGGGGGCTACTCAAGAGACCCAGTACTTC
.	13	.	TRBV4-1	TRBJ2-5	CASSQWQGETQYF	TGCGCCAGCAGCCAATGGCAGGGAGAGACCCAGTACTTC
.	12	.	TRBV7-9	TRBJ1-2	CASSSGSYGYTF	TGTGCCAGCAGCTCCGGGAGCTATGGCTACACCTTC
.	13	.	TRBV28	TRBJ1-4	CASRGQLNGKLFF	TGTGCCAGCAGAGGACAGCTTAATGGGAAACTGTTTTTT
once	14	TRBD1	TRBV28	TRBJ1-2	CASSLPGQGLGYTF	TGTGCCAGCAGTTTACCGGGACAGGGGTTAGGCTACACCTTC
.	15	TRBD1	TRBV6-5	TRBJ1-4	CASRAGQGLREKLFF	TGTGCCAGCAGGGCCGGACAGGGTCTTAGGGAAAAACTGTTTTTT
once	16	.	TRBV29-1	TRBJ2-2	CSVPSDRGGDTGELFF	TGCAGCGTTCCCTCGGACAGAGGGGGAGACACCGGGGAGCTGTTTTTT
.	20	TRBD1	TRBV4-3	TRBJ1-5	CASSQGTWTGVIRSNQPQHF	TGCGCCAGCAGCCAAGGGACTTGGACAGGGGTTATCAGAAGCAATCAGCCCCAGCATTTT
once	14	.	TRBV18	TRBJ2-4	CASSPPTRENNQYF	TGTGCCAGCTCACCACCGACTAGGGAAAACAATCAGTACTTC
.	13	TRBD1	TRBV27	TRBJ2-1	CASSLLQGARQFF	TGTGCCAGCAGTTTATTACAGGGGGCAAGGCAGTTCTTC
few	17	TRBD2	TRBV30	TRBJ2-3	CAWSVRRLAGSTDTQYF	TGTGCCTGGAGTGTACGTCGGCTAGCGGGGAGCACAGATACGCAGTATTTT
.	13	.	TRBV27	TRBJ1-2	CASSYKGNYGYTF	TGTGCCAGCAGTTACAAGGGGAACTATGGCTACACCTTC
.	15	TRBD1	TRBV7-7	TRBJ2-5	CASSLETGDRETQYF	TGTGCCAGCAGCTTAGAGACAGGGGATCGAGAGACCCAGTACTTC
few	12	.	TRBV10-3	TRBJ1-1	CAISQGMGEAFF	TGTGCCATCAGCCAGGGGATGGGTGAAGCTTTCTTT
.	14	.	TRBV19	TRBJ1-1	CARTGEEGNTEAFF	TGTGCCAGAACGGGGGAAGAGGGGAACACTGAAGCTTTCTTT
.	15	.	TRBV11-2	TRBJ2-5	CASSLGLGREETQYF	TGTGCCAGCAGCTTAGGACTCGGGAGAGAAGAGACCCAGTACTTC
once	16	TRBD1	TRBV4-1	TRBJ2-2	CASSQARTGRTGELFF	TGCGCCAGCAGCCAAGCCCGGACAGGGCGCACCGGGGAGCTGTTTTTT
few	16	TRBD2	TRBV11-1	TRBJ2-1	CASSTSGGASYNEQFF	TGTGCCAGCAGTACCAGCGGGGGGGCTTCCTACAATGAGCAGTTCTTC
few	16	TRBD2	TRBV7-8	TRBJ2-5	CASSLARGLAGGTQYF	TGTGCCAGCAGCTTAGCGCGAGGACTAGCGGGTGGGACCCAGTACTTC
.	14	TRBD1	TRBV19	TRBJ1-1	CASSVRGQGTEAFF	TGTGCCAGTAGTGTTAGGGGGCAAGGCACTGAAGCTTTCTTT
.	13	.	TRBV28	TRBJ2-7	CASSLPITYEQYF	TGTGCCAGCAGTTTACCAATCACCTACGAGCAGTACTTC
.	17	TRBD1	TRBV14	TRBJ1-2	CASSQEGTGGGDRGYTF	TGTGCCAGCAGCCAAGAAGGGACAGGGGGCGGAGACCGTGGCTACACCTTC
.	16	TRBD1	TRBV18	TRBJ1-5	CASSSTGVWGNQPQHF	TGTGCCAGCTCATCAACAGGGGTTTGGGGCAATCAGCCCCAGCATTTT
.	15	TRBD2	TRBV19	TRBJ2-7	CASSMGFAGVDEQYF	TGTGCCAGTAGTATGGGCTTCGCGGGAGTAGACGAGCAGTACTTC
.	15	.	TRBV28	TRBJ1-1	CASSLPGRYRNEAFF	TGTGCCAGCAGTTTACCCGGACGGTACAGGAACGAAGCTTTCTTT
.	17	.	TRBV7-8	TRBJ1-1	CASSPGQGEVFGTEAFF	TGTGCCAGCAGCCCCGGTCAGGGCGAGGTATTTGGCACTGAAGCTTTCTTT
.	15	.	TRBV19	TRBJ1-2	CASSPTGVRNYGYTF	TGTGCCAGTAGCCCCACGGGGGTTAGAAACTATGGCTACACCTTC
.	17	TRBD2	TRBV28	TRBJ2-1	CASNLFPGLALYNEQFF	TGTGCCAGCAATCTCTTTCCGGGACTAGCGTTGTACAATGAGCAGTTCTTC
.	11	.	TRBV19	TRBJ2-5	CASGQKETQYF	TGTGCCAGCGGACAGAAAGAGACCCAGTACTTC
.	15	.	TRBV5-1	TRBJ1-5	CASSVGGSGNQPQHF	TGCGCCAGCAGCGTCGGGGGGTCGGGCAATCAGCCCCAGCATTTT
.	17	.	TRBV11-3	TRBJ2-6	CASSPGHGDSGANVLTF	TGTGCCAGCAGCCCGGGACACGGGGACTCTGGGGCCAACGTCCTGACTTTC
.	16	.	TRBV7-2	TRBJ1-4	CASSLGRAVQNEKLFF	TGTGCCAGCAGCTTAGGGAGGGCGGTCCAAAATGAAAAACTGTTTTTT
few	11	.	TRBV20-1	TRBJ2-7	CSASEDYEQYF	TGCAGTGCTAGCGAGGACTACGAGCAGTACTTC
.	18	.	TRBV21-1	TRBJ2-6	CASRRVRGGAPGANVLTF	TGTGCCAGCCGCAGGGTCCGGGGAGGGGCCCCTGGGGCCAACGTCCTGACTTTC